A selection of T cell receptor beta chains follows, all from one sample in a study of T-cell memory formation after mild COVID-19. TCRdb analysed the 5' RACE reads with MiXCR anew, one entry per CDR3 protein. The data contain about 560,000 distinct CDR3 sequences, about a fifth of them singletons. Specimen: PBMCs or a T cell subset sorted from them (not recorded which). The source is an adult woman who had mild COVID-19 (a few samples of this study predate the infection). Cell type and time point are not known. Each CDR3 is given with its conserved first and last residue. Clone size is not always given. Where it is, it says once, few, many or a class for expanded clones.

cdr3_aa: CASSSRREGDTQYF
v_call: TRBV5-1
clone_size: few
j_call: TRBJ2-3

cdr3_aa: CASSRGQGTEQYF
v_call: TRBV7-9
clone_size: few
j_call: TRBJ2-7

cdr3_aa: CSARRGAYTGELFF
v_call: TRBV20-1
clone_size: NA
j_call: TRBJ2-2

cdr3_aa: CASSFTGLRVTEAFF
v_call: TRBV7-2
clone_size: once
j_call: TRBJ1-1

cdr3_aa: CASREGGADTQYF
v_call: TRBV2
clone_size: few
j_call: TRBJ2-3

cdr3_aa: CASSVGGRWETQYF
v_call: TRBV27
clone_size: NA
j_call: TRBJ2-5

cdr3_aa: CSVEDQRYSTDTQYF
v_call: TRBV29-1
clone_size: few
j_call: TRBJ2-3

cdr3_aa: CASSPNQDNEKLFF
v_call: TRBV18
clone_size: few
j_call: TRBJ1-4

cdr3_aa: CASSVRDRNTGELFF
v_call: TRBV19
clone_size: NA
j_call: TRBJ2-2

cdr3_aa: CATSRDSRGGMDNEQFF
v_call: TRBV15
clone_size: few
j_call: TRBJ2-1

cdr3_aa: CAIRMGSTGELFF
v_call: TRBV10-3
clone_size: NA
j_call: TRBJ2-2

cdr3_aa: CAISESSGPYEQYF
v_call: TRBV10-3
clone_size: few
j_call: TRBJ2-7

cdr3_aa: CASSLLGAGGADTQYF
v_call: TRBV7-2
clone_size: many
j_call: TRBJ2-3

cdr3_aa: CASSSQTGKNYGYTF
v_call: TRBV6-5
clone_size: few
j_call: TRBJ1-2

cdr3_aa: CASSLTSGGGNEQFF
v_call: TRBV5-1
clone_size: NA
j_call: TRBJ2-1